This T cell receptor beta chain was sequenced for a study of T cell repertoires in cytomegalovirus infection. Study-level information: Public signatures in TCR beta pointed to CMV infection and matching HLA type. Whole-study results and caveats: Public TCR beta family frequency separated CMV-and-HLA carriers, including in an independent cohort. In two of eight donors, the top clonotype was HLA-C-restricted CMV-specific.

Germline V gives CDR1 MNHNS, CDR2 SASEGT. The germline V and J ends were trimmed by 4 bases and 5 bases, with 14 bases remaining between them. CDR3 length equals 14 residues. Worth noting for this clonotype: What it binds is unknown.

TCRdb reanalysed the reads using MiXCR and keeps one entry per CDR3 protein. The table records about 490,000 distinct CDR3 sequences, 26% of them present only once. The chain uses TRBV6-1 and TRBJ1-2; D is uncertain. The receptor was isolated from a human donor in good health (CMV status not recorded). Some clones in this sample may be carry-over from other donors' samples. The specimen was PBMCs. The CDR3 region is CASSADVITYGYTF. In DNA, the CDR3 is TGTGCCAGCAGTGCGGACGTTATTACTTATGGCTACACCTTC.